The 9 T cell receptor beta chains listed next were all sequenced from one sample in a study of cytomegalovirus exposure and HLA in healthy donors. A multiplex PCR was run with 60 Vbeta primers and 13 Jbeta primers. Produced via immunoSEQ multiplex PCR; TCRdb's table is partial and in-frame only. The table shows more than 90,000 clones, with less than 80% occurring only once. The sequenced sample consisted of PBMCs. The receptors were sampled from a woman aged 40 to 50 in good health and CMV-seropositive.

The rearrangement joins TRBV5-1 to TRBJ2-6, with a tentative D call TRBD1 (5 bases). The CDR3 runs 18 residues. Between the trimmed V and J ends, which lost 0 bases and 0 bases, there was a span of 13 bases. Germline assignment: CDR1 SGHRS and CDR2 YFSETQ. CDR3: CASSLAGQVYSGANVLTF. The CDR3 region has the DNA TGCGCCAGCAGCTTGGCCGGACAAGTATACTCTGGGGCCAACGTCCTGACTTTC. Full variable domain (missing parts from reference TRBV5-1 and TRBJ2-6): KAGVTQTPRYLIKTRGQQVTLSCSPISGHRSVSWYQQTPGQGLQFLFEYFSETQRNKGNFPGRFSGRQFSNSRSEMNVSTLELGDSALYLCASSLAGQVYSGANVLTFGAGSRLTVL.

The V call is TRBV29-1, the J call TRBJ2-6; no reliable D call. Looked up from germline, CDR1 is SQVTM and CDR2 is ANQGSEA. The CDR3 runs 14 residues. V lost 4 bases to trimming and J lost 0 bases, with 7 bases between them. The chain's CDR3 is CSVGPGSGANVLTF. The CDR3 coding sequence is TGCAGCGTTGGACCGGGCTCTGGGGCCAACGTCCTGACTTTC. The complete variable domain, with remaining parts taken from reference TRBV29-1 and TRBJ2-6, reads SAVISQKPSRDICQRGTSLTIQCQVDSQVTMMFWYRQQPGQSLTLIATANQGSEATYESGFVIDKFPISRPNLTFSTLTVSNMSPEDSSIYLCSVGPGSGANVLTFGAGSRLTVL.

The J gene is TRBJ2-3, the V gene TRBV10-3; 7 bases map to TRBD2. V dropped 0 bases and J dropped 3; count of bases not matched to a gene: 3. CDR1 and CDR2 from the germline V gene are ENHRY and SYGVKD. The CDR3 is 15 residues long. The CDR3 is CAISESVGRTDTQYF. The DNA of the CDR3 is TGTGCCATCAGTGAGTCTGTCGGGAGGACAGATACGCAGTATTTT.

The chain links TRBV11-2 to TRBJ2-3, with D perhaps matching TRBD1 (5 bases). CDR3 length: 14 residues. Germline V gene lookup returns CDR1 SGHAT and CDR2 FQNNGV. V was shortened by 5 bases and J by 0 bases, with 9 bases between the two germline ends. CDR3: CASSVGASTDTQYF. In DNA form, the CDR3 reads TGTGCCAGCAGCGTTGGGGCCAGCACAGATACGCAGTATTTT.

Concerning this clone itself: The sample holds other DNA sequences that translate to the same CDR3. This chain uses TRBV28 with TRBJ2-7; weak D call: TRBD1 (6 bases). V gave up 2 bases and J gave up 2 bases, with 13 bases separating them. The CDR3 sequence is 15 residues long. Per germline, CDR1 MDHEN and CDR2 SYDVKM. CDR3: CASSLPPGDPYEQYF. CDR3 DNA sequence: TGTGCCAGCAGTTTACCCCCAGGGGACCCCTACGAGCAGTACTTC.

The chain joins TRBV13 to TRBJ1-1; TRBD1 matches at 8 bases. V gave up 5 bases and J gave up 5 bases; unmatched junction bases: 7. The CDR3 extends over 14 amino acids. CDR1 PRHDT and CDR2 FYEKMQ come from the germline V gene (reference sequence). The CDR3 region is CASSAGQGGTEAFF. The CDR3 DNA reads TGTGCCAGCAGCGCTGGACAGGGAGGGACTGAAGCTTTCTTT.

This clone was recorded only once. J is TRBJ2-1 and V is TRBV5-4; 10 positions agree with TRBD2. The CDR3 totals 18 residues. Germline V gene sequence: CDR1 SGHNT, CDR2 YYREEE (reference sequence). The V segment lost 0 bases and the J segment 5 bases; nucleotides outside the gene matches: 11. CDR3 sequence: CASSLGLAGAIGNNEQFF. In DNA form, the CDR3 reads TGTGCCAGCAGCTTGGGCCTAGCGGGAGCGATCGGCAACAATGAGCAGTTCTTC.

The genes are TRBV5-1 and TRBJ1-1; a weak D match, TRBD1 (5 bases). V lost 4 bases to trimming and J lost 7 bases, with 14 bases between them. Germline CDR1 is SGHRS and CDR2 is YFSETQ. This CDR3 has 13 amino acids. In nucleotides, the CDR3 is TGCGCCAGCAGCCTTGATCCGGGGGGTGAAGCTTTCTTT. It is translated as CASSLDPGGEAFF.

The rearrangement uses TRBV5-1 and TRBJ2-7; a weak D match, TRBD2 (5 bases). V was cut by 0 bases and J by 2 bases, with 9 bases left in between. Germline CDR1 and CDR2: SGHRS and YFSETQ. The CDR3 contains 14 residues. CDR3 sequence (DNA): TGCGCCAGCAGCTTGGTACGGGATACCTACGAGCAGTACTTC. Translation gives CASSLVRDTYEQYF.